The next 13 T cell receptor beta chains were all read from a single sample in a study of blood T cell repertoires in COVID-19. TCRdb's table, derived via immunoSEQ multiplex PCR, lists solely in-frame clones and lacks some. In the table there are just over 300,000 clones, 87% of which are singletons. Sequencing input: peripheral blood. The receptors were sampled from a man aged 18 to 35 with active or convalescent COVID-19.

The V call is TRBV24-1, the J call TRBJ2-5; D remains unclear. Looked up from germline, CDR1 is KGHDR and CDR2 is SFDVKD. The CDR3 contains 15 residues. V gave up 0 bases and J gave up 0 bases, with 7 bases separating them. The CDR3 region is CATSDLTTDQETQYF. In DNA form, the CDR3 reads TGTGCCACCAGTGATTTGACTACCGACCAAGAGACCCAGTACTTC.

The V call is TRBV7-2, the J call TRBJ1-1; maybe TRBD1 (5 bases). Germline V gives CDR1 SGHTA, CDR2 FQGNSA. This CDR3 is built from 15 residues. V lost 4 bases to trimming and J lost 3 bases, with 15 bases between them. The CDR3 DNA is TGTGCCAGCAGCTCAATCCAGGGATTGGACACTGAAGCTTTCTTT. Encoded protein: CASSSIQGLDTEAFF. Full variable domain (rest looked up from reference TRBV7-2 and TRBJ1-1): GAGVSQSPSNKVTEKGKDVELRCDPISGHTALYWYRQSLGQGLEFLIYFQGNSAPDKSGLPSDRFSAERTGGSVSTLTIQRTQQEDSAVYLCASSSIQGLDTEAFFGQGTRLTVV.

The chain uses TRBV28 and TRBJ1-3; no clear D. This CDR3 is 16 amino acids long. Trimming pared 2 bases from V and 1 base from J, leaving 12 bases between. Germline V gene lookup returns CDR1 MDHEN and CDR2 SYDVKM. The CDR3 spells CASSLRGLRSGNTIYF. CDR3 bases: TGTGCCAGCAGTTTACGCGGGTTGCGATCTGGAAACACCATATATTTT. The whole variable domain, filled in from reference TRBV28 and TRBJ1-3, reads DVKVTQSSRYLVKRTGEKVFLECVQDMDHENMFWYRQDPGLGLRLIYFSYDVKMKEKGDIPEGYSVSREKKERFSLILESASTNQTSMYLCASSLRGLRSGNTIYFGEGSWLTVV.

The chain joins TRBV7-6 to TRBJ2-1; D is perhaps TRBD2 (5 bases). The germline V gene has CDR1 SGHVS and CDR2 FNYEAQ. Trimming left V 1 base short and J 5 bases short, with 21 bases between. This CDR3 contains 18 residues. CDR3 in DNA: TGTGCCAGCAGCTTAGTTGTGGCGGGCCGGGCAGACCACAATGAGCAGTTCTTC. Residues: CASSLVVAGRADHNEQFF.

This chain uses TRBV7-2 with TRBJ2-6; 8 bases line up with TRBD2. Germline-derived CDR1 and CDR2 are SGHTA and FQGNSA. The CDR3 covers 18 residues. Trimming at V came to 1 base and at J to 0 bases, leaving 5 bases not matched to a gene. The DNA for the CDR3 is TGTGCCAGCAGCTTAGGCGTTCGGGGGGGCTCTGGGGCCAACGTCCTGACTTTC. Protein sequence: CASSLGVRGGSGANVLTF.

V and J are TRBV6-5 and TRBJ2-7; TRBD1 matches 9 bases. This CDR3 region has 13 residues. Germline CDR1 reads MNHEY; CDR2 reads SVGAGI. J gave up 3 bases and V 6 bases, and 3 bases lay outside the gene matches. CDR3 loop: CASRGQGDYEQYF. The DNA of the CDR3 is TGTGCCAGCAGGGGACAGGGTGACTACGAGCAGTACTTC.

The V gene is TRBV29-1, the J gene TRBJ2-7; 8 bases are a match to TRBD1. Germline trimming cut 7 bases from V and 3 bases from J; bases unmatched to any gene: 11. The CDR3 runs 14 residues. Looked up from germline, CDR1 is SQVTM and CDR2 is ANQGSEA. The CDR3 nucleotides are TGCAGCGCTACCTCTATAACAGGGGGCTACGAGCAGTACTTC. Its protein product is CSATSITGGYEQYF.

The chain couples TRBV6-5 to TRBJ2-7; 8 bases line up with TRBD1. The CDR3 totals 15 residues. From germline, CDR1 is MNHEY and CDR2 SVGAGI. V trimming: 4 bases; J trimming: 2 bases; junction bases outside the gene matches: 7. The CDR3 spells CASSFRDRNTYEQYF. The CDR3 DNA follows: TGTGCCAGCAGTTTCCGGGACAGGAATACCTACGAGCAGTACTTC.

The chain couples TRBV5-1 to TRBJ1-4; 10 bases are shared with TRBD1. Trimming took 3 bases from V and 8 from J; bases not matched to a gene: 7. CDR3 length: 15 residues. The germline CDR1 and CDR2 sequences are SGHRS and YFSETQ. The CDR3 DNA sequence: TGCGCCAGCAGCTCCGGGGACAGGGGACGGGAAAAACTGTTTTTT. Translated: CASSSGDRGREKLFF.

This chain links TRBV18 with TRBJ2-7, with D perhaps TRBD2 (5 bases). The germline V gene encodes CDR1 KGHSH and CDR2 LQKENI. This CDR3 contains 14 residues. Trimming pared 6 bases from V and 0 bases from J, leaving 12 bases between. CDR3 DNA sequence: TGTGCCAGCTCTCCCCGGGAACTCTCCTACGAGCAGTACTTC. This encodes CASSPRELSYEQYF.

The chain links TRBV24-1 to TRBJ2-1; 9 bases are shared with TRBD2. Unmatched junction bases numbered 3, after V lost 0 bases and J lost 10 bases. Germline CDR1 reads KGHDR; CDR2 reads SFDVKD. There are 14 residues in the CDR3. CDR3 nucleotide sequence: TGTGCCACCAGTGATTTGACTAGCGGGCCCGAGCAGTTCTTC. Translated, it gives CATSDLTSGPEQFF.

J is TRBJ2-3 and V is TRBV27; D is ambiguous. The V end lost 1 base, the J end lost 5 bases, and 7 bases lay between the germline ends. The length of the CDR3 is 13 residues. CDR1 and CDR2 from the germline V gene are MNHEY and SMNVEV (reference sequence). As DNA, the CDR3 is TGTGCCAGCAGTTTATTGACGGGAGATACGCAGTATTTT. Protein product: CASSLLTGDTQYF.

The chain's CDR3 is CASIGNTGELFF. The CDR3, as DNA: TGTGCCAGCATCGGGAACACCGGGGAGCTGTTTTTT. The rearrangement joins TRBV7-9 to TRBJ2-2; D is undetermined. In germline, CDR1 is SEHNR, CDR2 FQNEAQ (reference sequence). The CDR3 sequence is 12 residues long. The V gene lost 7 bases and the J gene lost 1 base, with 4 bases spanning the gap.